One and the same sample provided the 19 T cell receptor beta chains below, sequenced in a study of identical twins. MiXCR, applied by TCRdb to the 5' RACE reads, yields one record per CDR3 protein. The table has around 510,000 distinct CDR3 sequences, over 11% seen once. The same data also went into a second study, on yellow fever vaccine responses in identical twins.

Sequenced material: CD4+ T cells sorted from blood. These receptors all stem from a woman under 30 in good health.

This clonotype was recorded at least ten times. The chain has TRBV29-1 and TRBJ2-2; D uncertain. V was clipped by 0 bases and J by 1 base, with 6 bases between them. This CDR3 is built from 14 residues. Germline V gene data show CDR1 as SQVTM and CDR2 as ANQGSEA. CDR3 residues: CSVEDLQNTGELFF. The CDR3 bases are TGCAGCGTTGAAGATTTACAGAACACCGGGGAGCTGTTTTTT.

This clonotype was found a few times. The chain has TRBV5-1 and TRBJ2-5; TRBD2 aligns across 10 bases. CDR1 is SGHRS, CDR2 YFSETQ, per germline. This CDR3 comprises 16 residues. J gave up 5 bases and V 1 base, and 8 bases lay outside the gene matches. The CDR3 bases are TGCGCCAGCAGCTTGCTTAGCGGGGGGTCATTGGAGACCCAGTACTTC. This gives the protein CASSLLSGGSLETQYF.

This clonotype occurred a few times. This chain uses TRBV6-1 with TRBJ1-1; D is perhaps TRBD1 (5 bases). The CDR3 has 17 residues. V shed 7 bases and J shed 1 base, with 22 bases lying between them. Germline CDR1 MNHNS, CDR2 SASEGT. CDR3 nucleotide sequence: TGTGCCAGCACCCGCTCCGTCGGCAGGGAGCCGAACACTGAAGCTTTCTTT. Its protein product is CASTRSVGREPNTEAFF.

CDR3 residues: CASSSGLRGNVLTF. In DNA, the CDR3 is TGTGCCAGCAGCTCAGGGCTTCGAGGCAACGTCCTGACTTTC. The genes are TRBV6-2 or TRBV6-3 and TRBJ2-6, with a possible D match to TRBD1 (5 bases). The CDR3 loop spans 14 amino acids. Germline-derived CDR1 and CDR2 are MNHEY and SVGEGT. V was clipped by 6 bases and J by 9 bases, with 15 bases between them.

This clonotype was seen many times. This chain links TRBV20-1 with TRBJ2-7, with D perhaps assigned TRBD1 or TRBD2 (5 bases each). Germline CDR1 and CDR2: DFQATT and SNEGSKA (reference sequence). Trimming shortened V by 6 bases and J by 2 bases, and 11 bases separated the two germline ends. This CDR3 spans 12 amino acids. The CDR3 DNA reads TGCAGTGCGCCTGGGGGAACCTACGAGCAGTACTTC. It encodes CSAPGGTYEQYF.

This clonotype was seen more than once but under ten times. The rearrangement links TRBV7-3 to TRBJ2-6, with D unresolved. Germline V lookup: CDR1 SGHTA, CDR2 FQGTGA. Trimming took 5 bases from V and 2 from J, leaving 13 bases between them. The CDR3 is 16 residues long. In DNA, the CDR3 is TGTGCCAGCAGCCTCTCCGGTCCACCTGGGGCCAACGTCCTGACTTTC. The encoded protein is CASSLSGPPGANVLTF. The full variable domain, completed using reference TRBV7-3 and TRBJ2-6, is GAGVSQTPSNKVTEKGKYVELRCDPISGHTALYWYRQSLGQGPEFLIYFQGTGAADDSGLPNDRFFAVRPEGSVSTLKIQRTERGDSAVYLCASSLSGPPGANVLTFGAGSRLTVL.

This clonotype was seen a handful of times. V gene TRBV29-1 combines with J gene TRBJ2-3; tentative D call: TRBD2 (6 bases). V lost 3 bases to trimming and J lost 9 bases, with 16 bases between them. This CDR3 is built from 13 residues. In germline, CDR1 is SQVTM, CDR2 ANQGSEA. The CDR3 here is CSVEPPGRGTQYF. Written as DNA, the CDR3 is TGCAGCGTTGAGCCCCCGGGACGGGGGACGCAGTATTTT.

This clonotype came up a few times. The chain links TRBV9 to TRBJ2-5; perhaps TRBD1 as D (5 bases). The CDR3 runs to 14 residues. With 1 base removed from V and 4 bases from J, the gap between germline ends came to 11 bases. The germline gives CDR1 SGDLS, CDR2 YYNGEE. Here the CDR3 reads CASSVSQGRETQYF. As DNA, the CDR3 is TGTGCCAGCAGCGTATCGCAGGGTAGAGAGACCCAGTACTTC.

This clonotype was detected ten times or more. This chain links TRBV5-1 with TRBJ2-7, with no clear D. Germline CDR1 reads SGHRS; CDR2 reads YFSETQ. The CDR3 length is 14 residues. The germline V and J ends were trimmed by 0 bases and 3 bases, with 10 bases remaining between them. The CDR3 coding sequence is TGCGCCAGCAGCTTGGACCCTCGGGTCTACGAGCAGTACTTC. As protein: CASSLDPRVYEQYF.

This clonotype was counted a few times. V gene TRBV24-1 combines with J gene TRBJ2-6, with a weak D call TRBD1 (6 bases). Trimming removed 6 bases from V and 1 base from J, with 12 bases in between. The CDR3 covers 16 residues. Germline V CDR1 and CDR2: KGHDR, SFDVKD. CDR3 bases: TGTGCCACCAGTCCCGACAGGACGTCTGGGGCCAACGTCCTGACTTTC. Encoded protein: CATSPDRTSGANVLTF.

This clonotype was seen a handful of times. The J gene is TRBJ2-2, the V gene TRBV6-2 or TRBV6-3; D is perhaps TRBD2 (5 bases). The germline V gene has CDR1 MNHEY and CDR2 SVGEGT. The CDR3 spans 16 residues. V shed 2 bases and J shed 2 bases, with 12 bases lying between them. For the CDR3, the DNA is TGTGCCAGCAGTTACGCCCGGGGAAACAACACCGGGGAGCTGTTTTTT. Its protein product is CASSYARGNNTGELFF.

The rearrangement joins TRBV6-2 or TRBV6-3 to TRBJ2-1; 14 bases line up with TRBD2. Trimming removed 2 bases from V and 9 bases from J; junction bases left unmatched: 3. The germline V gene encodes CDR1 MNHEY and CDR2 SVGEGT. The CDR3 has 15 amino acids. CDR3 sequence reads: CASSYGTSGSREQFF. DNA for the CDR3: TGTGCCAGCAGTTACGGGACTAGCGGGAGCCGTGAGCAGTTCTTC.

This clonotype was detected only a few times. The chain joins TRBV6-2 or TRBV6-3 to TRBJ2-7; D is undetermined. This CDR3 region has 12 residues. Germline values: CDR1 MNHEY, CDR2 SVGEGT. V lost 6 bases and J lost 6, with 12 bases in between. CDR3 in DNA: TGTGCCAGCAGCCGCCTCGATAGCGAGCAGTACTTC. Translation gives CASSRLDSEQYF.

V gene TRBV18 combines with J gene TRBJ2-6; 8 nucleotides agree with TRBD2. Germline V lookup: CDR1 KGHSH, CDR2 LQKENI. There are 15 residues in the CDR3. V shed 7 bases and J 6 bases; nucleotides not matched to a gene: 8. CDR3 sequence reads: CASFPGGIEANVLTF. The CDR3 region has the DNA TGTGCCAGCTTCCCGGGAGGGATAGAGGCCAACGTCCTGACTTTC. Combining the CDR3 with reference TRBV18 and TRBJ2-6 gives the whole variable domain NAGVMQNPRHLVRRRGQEARLRCSPMKGHSHVYWYRQLPEEGLKFMVYLQKENIIDESGMPKERFSAEFPKEGPSILRIQQVVRGDSAAYFCASFPGGIEANVLTFGAGSRLTVL.

This clonotype has a count of ten or more. This rearrangement joins TRBV12-3 or TRBV12-4 to TRBJ2-3, with D maybe TRBD1 (6 bases). The CDR3 covers 12 residues. The V and J ends lost 6 bases and 11 bases respectively, with 15 bases between them. The CDR3 region is CASSMTGGKQYF. CDR3 bases: TGTGCCAGCAGCATGACAGGAGGCAAGCAGTATTTT.

The table lists this clonotype with a few counts. V usage is TRBV28 and J usage is TRBJ2-7; a weak D match, TRBD2 (6 bases). Germline CDR1 reads MDHEN; CDR2 reads SYDVKM. The V gene lost 3 bases and the J gene lost 3 bases, with 12 bases spanning the gap. CDR3 size: 14 residues. This CDR3 reads CASSFPGSNYEQYF. The CDR3 DNA reads TGTGCCAGCAGTTTCCCCGGGAGTAACTACGAGCAGTACTTC.

This clonotype was found a few times. V is TRBV13 and J is TRBJ2-1; 13 bases are a match to TRBD2. The CDR3 length is 14 residues. CDR1 is PRHDT and CDR2 is FYEKMQ in the germline V gene (reference sequence). V shed 6 bases, J shed 10 bases, and the junction held 6 bases outside the gene matches. The CDR3 loop reads CASSTSGRASEQFF. DNA of the CDR3: TGTGCCAGCAGTACTAGCGGGAGGGCCTCCGAGCAGTTCTTC.

On this clonotype itself: A read error may be the cause here, since a much bigger clone is one base away. This chain uses TRBV5-6 with TRBJ2-6; D remains unclear. Trimming removed 7 bases from V and 2 bases from J, with 10 bases in between. The CDR3 has 14 residues. Germline V gene data show CDR1 as SGHDT and CDR2 as YYEEEE. The CDR3 loop is CASGRVTGANVLTF. The CDR3 nucleotides are TGTGCCAGCGGCCGAGTCACTGGGGCCAACGTCCTGACTTTC.

This clonotype was counted between two and nine times. The chain's CDR3 is CSVSGLAVSGANVLTF. CDR3 DNA sequence: TGCAGCGTTTCGGGACTAGCGGTCTCTGGGGCCAACGTCCTGACTTTC. The V gene is TRBV29-1, the J gene TRBJ2-6; 11 bases are a match to TRBD2. The CDR3 loop spans 16 amino acids. The germline CDR1 and CDR2 sequences are SQVTM and ANQGSEA. J was trimmed by 0 bases and V by 5 bases; bases with no gene match: 3.